The clone carrying this T cell receptor (beta chain) was counted a few times. These data belong to a study of T-cell reconstitution after alpha-beta-depleted transplantation in children. Using unique molecular identifiers, the investigators prepared the TCRbeta library. One entry per CDR3 protein, called by TCRdb with MiXCR from the PCR reads. This sample carries around 370,000 distinct CDR3 sequences, approximately 10% of them seen once, and the ten largest clones take less than 2.5%. The origin of this receptor is a human donor who donated a stem cell graft to a child with acute lymphoblastic leukemia. The specimen was PBMCs from the stem cell graft donor, collected from the stem cell graft.

CDR3 region: CASSTELISYEQYF. The CDR3 coding sequence is TGTGCCAGCAGCACGGAACTAATAAGCTACGAGCAGTACTTC. V gene TRBV5-6 combines with J gene TRBJ2-7; D remains ambiguous. Trimming stripped 4 bases from V and 3 bases from J, with 14 bases between. CDR3 size: 14 residues. Germline CDR1 and CDR2: SGHDT and YYEEEE.